Each of the 14 T cell receptor beta chains below was sequenced from the same sample in a study of T cell responses to AZD1222 COVID-19 vaccine. Measured with immunoSEQ multiplex PCR; TCRdb has only the in-frame clones, and not every one. Of about 120,000 clones in the sample, 85% to 90% are singletons; the top ten hold 8.4%. Source: peripheral blood, taken on day 0 of AZD1222 vaccination. The receptors were sampled from an adult in good health.

The chain employs TRBV2 and TRBJ2-3; possibly TRBD1 or TRBD2 for D (5 bases each). Germline CDR1 SNHLY, CDR2 FYNNEI. CDR3 size: 14 residues. The V end lost 7 bases, the J end lost 4 bases, and 15 bases lay between the germline ends. CDR3 sequence (DNA): TGTGCCAGCAAACGGGACCCGCGGGCAGATACGCAGTATTTT. Translation: CASKRDPRADTQYF.

This clone was seen once. The chain has TRBV15 and TRBJ1-5, with D perhaps matching TRBD1 (6 bases). The CDR3 runs 18 residues. The V gene lost 4 bases and the J gene lost 0 bases, with 19 bases spanning the gap. CDR1 is LNHNV and CDR2 is YYDKDF in the germline V gene (reference sequence). The CDR3 sequence: CATSKLGGRGNSNQPQHF. DNA for the CDR3: TGTGCCACCAGCAAGTTAGGAGGAAGGGGGAATAGCAATCAGCCCCAGCATTTT.

The rearrangement links TRBV15 to TRBJ2-5; 8 bases fit TRBD1. From germline, CDR1 is LNHNV and CDR2 YYDKDF (reference sequence). This CDR3 comprises 14 residues. The V and J ends lost 2 bases and 4 bases, in that order; junction bases with no gene match: 3. CDR3 protein: CATSRQGAGETQYF. As DNA, the CDR3 is TGTGCCACCAGCAGACAGGGGGCTGGAGAGACCCAGTACTTC.

The rearrangement joins TRBV30 to TRBJ1-5; 7 nucleotides line up with TRBD1. CDR1 GTSNPN and CDR2 SVGIG come from the germline V gene (reference sequence). This CDR3 has 16 amino acids. V lost 0 bases, J lost 3 bases, and 8 bases stayed unmatched. CDR3 bases: TGTGCCTGGAGTGTAAGACAGGGCCTGATCAATCAGCCCCAGCATTTT. Translated: CAWSVRQGLINQPQHF.

This chain joins TRBV5-4 and TRBJ2-1, with D perhaps TRBD1 or TRBD2 (5 bases each). This CDR3 has 13 residues. From germline, CDR1 is SGHNT and CDR2 YYREEE (reference sequence). Deletions cut 9 bases from V and 8 bases from J, with 18 bases between. The CDR3 DNA reads as TGTGCCACCGGGGCCCCAGGAGGCGATGAGCAGTTCTTC. It codes for CATGAPGGDEQFF.

The gene calls are TRBV5-4 and TRBJ1-3; D is unresolved. CDR1 is SGHNT, CDR2 YYREEE, per germline (reference sequence). The CDR3 totals 13 residues. V was cut by 2 bases and J by 4 bases, with 7 bases left in between. The CDR3, as DNA: TGTGCCAGCAGCTTAACCCCGGGAAACACCATATATTTT. The encoded protein is CASSLTPGNTIYF.

The chain is built from TRBV4-1 and TRBJ1-2; no firm D call. The V and J ends lost 4 bases and 3 bases respectively, with 15 bases between them. CDR3 size: 15 residues. Germline V gene sequence: CDR1 MGHRA, CDR2 YSYEKL. CDR3 amino acids: CASSPIMRPDYGYTF. Here the CDR3 DNA reads TGCGCCAGCAGCCCGATAATGAGGCCGGACTATGGCTACACCTTC.

The J gene is TRBJ2-7, the V gene TRBV7-2; 7 bases match TRBD2. V was clipped by 1 base and J by 3 bases; unmatched bases: 6. Germline CDR1 and CDR2: SGHTA and FQGNSA. CDR3 size: 15 residues. DNA of the CDR3: TGTGCCAGCAGCTTAGAGCGGGGAAGCGGCTACGAGCAGTACTTC. This sequence encodes CASSLERGSGYEQYF.

The chain joins TRBV7-2 to TRBJ1-6, with 9 bases identical to TRBD1. The junction had 12 bases not matched to a gene; V was cut back by 1 base and J by 8 bases. Germline V gene sequence: CDR1 SGHTA, CDR2 FQGNSA. This CDR3 has 18 residues. CDR3 residues: CASSLGRWVTGGYSPLHF. The DNA of the CDR3 is TGTGCCAGCAGCTTAGGGCGTTGGGTGACAGGGGGGTATTCACCCCTCCACTTT.

V usage is TRBV2 and J usage is TRBJ2-3; TRBD2 might be the D (5 bases). The germline V gene has CDR1 SNHLY and CDR2 FYNNEI. The CDR3 length is 11 residues. The germline V and J ends were trimmed by 7 bases and 8 bases, with 10 bases remaining between them. This chain's CDR3 is CASTAEATQYF. The CDR3 DNA is TGTGCCAGCACCGCGGAGGCTACGCAGTATTTT.

The CDR3 bases are TGTGCCAGCAGTTTATTTAGGAACGGAAACACCATATATTTT. It translates to CASSLFRNGNTIYF. This chain links TRBV28 with TRBJ1-3; D call uncertain. V lost 1 base to trimming and J lost 4 bases, with 8 bases between them. The CDR3 has 14 amino acids. The germline gives CDR1 MDHEN, CDR2 SYDVKM.

This clone appeared once. The rearrangement uses TRBV4-1 and TRBJ2-5; perhaps TRBD1 as D (6 bases). The CDR3 has 18 residues. Looked up from germline, CDR1 is MGHRA and CDR2 is YSYEKL. Trimming removed 1 base at V and 5 bases at J, with 23 bases between. The CDR3 region is CASSQGASGGGVGETQYF. The CDR3 DNA reads as TGCGCCAGCAGCCAAGGGGCCTCCGGTGGGGGCGTGGGGGAGACCCAGTACTTC.

The genes are TRBV27 and TRBJ1-6, with D maybe TRBD1 (6 bases). Trimming pared 3 bases from V and 4 bases from J, leaving 13 bases between. Per the germline V gene, CDR1 is MNHEY and CDR2 is SMNVEV (reference sequence). The CDR3 length is 16 residues. CDR3 coding DNA: TGTGCCAGCAGTTTCGCGGGGGCCGGGTATAATTCACCCCTCCACTTT. Protein sequence: CASSFAGAGYNSPLHF.

V is TRBV2 and J is TRBJ2-1; 8 nucleotides agree with TRBD1. CDR1 is SNHLY, CDR2 FYNNEI, per germline. The ends lost 7 bases at V and 13 bases at J; junction bases unmatched: 9. The CDR3 spans 12 residues. CDR3 in amino acids: CASTTDREIQFF. CDR3 sequence (DNA): TGTGCCAGCACCACGGACAGGGAAATTCAGTTCTTC.